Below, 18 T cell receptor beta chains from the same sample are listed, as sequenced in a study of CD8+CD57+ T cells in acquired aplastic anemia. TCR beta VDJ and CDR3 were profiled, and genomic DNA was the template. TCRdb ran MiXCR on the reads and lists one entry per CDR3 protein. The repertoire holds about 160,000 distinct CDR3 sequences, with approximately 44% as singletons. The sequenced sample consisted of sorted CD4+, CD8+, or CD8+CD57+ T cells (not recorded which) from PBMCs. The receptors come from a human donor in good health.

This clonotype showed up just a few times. CDR3 residues: CASSVEEGLYNEQFF. In DNA form, the CDR3 reads TGTGCCAGCAGCGTCGAGGAGGGACTATACAATGAGCAGTTCTTC. The V and J genes are TRBV9 and TRBJ2-1, with 7 positions matching TRBD2. This CDR3 region has 15 residues. Germline-derived CDR1 and CDR2 are SGDLS and YYNGEE. The ends lost 2 bases at V and 4 bases at J; junction bases unmatched: 6.

The CDR3 is CASSDTGRANEKLFF. DNA for the CDR3: TGTGCCAGCAGTGATACTGGAAGGGCTAATGAAAAACTGTTTTTT. The rearrangement links TRBV25-1 to TRBJ1-4; D is ambiguous. The CDR3 loop spans 15 amino acids. V gave up 3 bases and J gave up 3 bases, with 11 bases separating them. Germline-derived CDR1 and CDR2 are MGHDK and SYGVNS.

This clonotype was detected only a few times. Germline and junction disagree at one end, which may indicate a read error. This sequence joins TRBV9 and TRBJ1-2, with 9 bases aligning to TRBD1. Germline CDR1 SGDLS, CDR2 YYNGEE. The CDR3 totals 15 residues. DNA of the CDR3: TGTGCCAGCAGCGCCTTCGACAGGGGGGCTTATGGCTGCACCTTC. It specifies CASSAFDRGAYGCTF.

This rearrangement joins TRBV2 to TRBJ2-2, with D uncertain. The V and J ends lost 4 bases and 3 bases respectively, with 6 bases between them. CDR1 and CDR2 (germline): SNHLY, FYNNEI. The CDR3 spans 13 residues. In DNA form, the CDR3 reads TGTGCCAGCAGTGTAGACTACACCGGGGAGCTGTTTTTT. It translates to CASSVDYTGELFF.

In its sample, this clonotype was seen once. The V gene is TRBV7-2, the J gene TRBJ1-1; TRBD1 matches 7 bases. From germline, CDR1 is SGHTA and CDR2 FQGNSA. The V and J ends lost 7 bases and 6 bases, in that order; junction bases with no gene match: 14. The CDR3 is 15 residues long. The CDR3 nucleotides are TGTGCCAGCACTCGCCTTACAGGGGTCGGGTCTGAAGCTTTCTTT. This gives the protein CASTRLTGVGSEAFF. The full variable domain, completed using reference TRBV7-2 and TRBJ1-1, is GAGVSQSPSNKVTEKGKDVELRCDPISGHTALYWYRQSLGQGLEFLIYFQGNSAPDKSGLPSDRFSAERTGGSVSTLTIQRTQQEDSAVYLCASTRLTGVGSEAFFGQGTRLTVV.

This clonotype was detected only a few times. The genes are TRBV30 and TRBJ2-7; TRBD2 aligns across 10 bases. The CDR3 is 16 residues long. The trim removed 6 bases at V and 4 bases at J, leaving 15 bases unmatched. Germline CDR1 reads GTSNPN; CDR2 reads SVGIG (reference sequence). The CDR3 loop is CACSRGLAGVPYEQYF. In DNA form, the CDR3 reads TGTGCCTGTTCCCGAGGGCTAGCGGGAGTCCCTTACGAGCAGTACTTC. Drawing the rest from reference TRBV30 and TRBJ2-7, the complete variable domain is SQTIHQWPATLVQPVGSPLSLECTVEGTSNPNLYWYRQAAGRGLQLLFYSVGIGQISSEVPQNLSASRPQDRQFILSSKKLLLSDSGFYLCACSRGLAGVPYEQYFGPGTRLTVT.

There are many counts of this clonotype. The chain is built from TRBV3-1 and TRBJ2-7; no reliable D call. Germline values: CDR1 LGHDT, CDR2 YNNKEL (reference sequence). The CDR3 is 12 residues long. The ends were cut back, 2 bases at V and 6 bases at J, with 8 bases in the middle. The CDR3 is CASSQSRTEQYF. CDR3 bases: TGTGCCAGCAGCCAATCTAGAACCGAGCAGTACTTC.

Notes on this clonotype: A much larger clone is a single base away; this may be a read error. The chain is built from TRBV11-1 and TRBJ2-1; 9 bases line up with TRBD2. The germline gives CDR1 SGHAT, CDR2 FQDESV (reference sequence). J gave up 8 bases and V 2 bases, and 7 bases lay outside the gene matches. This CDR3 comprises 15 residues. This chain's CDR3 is CASSLFAGGTDEQFF. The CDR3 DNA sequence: TGTGCCAGCAGCTTATTCGCGGGGGGGACCGATGAGCAGTTCTTC.

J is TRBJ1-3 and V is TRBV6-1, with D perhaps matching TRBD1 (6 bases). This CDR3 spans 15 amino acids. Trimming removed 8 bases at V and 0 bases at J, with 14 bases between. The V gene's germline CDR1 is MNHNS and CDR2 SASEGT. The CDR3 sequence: CASRPGQFSGNTIYF. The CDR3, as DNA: TGTGCCAGCCGCCCTGGACAGTTCTCTGGAAACACCATATATTTT.

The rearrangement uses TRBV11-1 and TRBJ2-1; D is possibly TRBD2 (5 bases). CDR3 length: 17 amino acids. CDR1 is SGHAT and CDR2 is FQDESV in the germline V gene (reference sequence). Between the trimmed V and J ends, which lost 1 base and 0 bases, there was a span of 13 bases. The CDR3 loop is CASSLGFRGSSYNEQFF. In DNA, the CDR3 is TGTGCCAGCAGCTTAGGGTTCCGGGGAAGCTCCTACAATGAGCAGTTCTTC.

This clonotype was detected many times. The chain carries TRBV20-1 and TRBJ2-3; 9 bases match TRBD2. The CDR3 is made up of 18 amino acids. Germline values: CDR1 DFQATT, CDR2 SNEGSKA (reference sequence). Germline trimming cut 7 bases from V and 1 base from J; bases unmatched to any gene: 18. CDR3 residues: CSVPISPTSGLRTDTQYF. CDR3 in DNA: TGCAGTGTTCCGATTTCCCCAACTAGCGGGCTACGCACAGATACGCAGTATTTT.

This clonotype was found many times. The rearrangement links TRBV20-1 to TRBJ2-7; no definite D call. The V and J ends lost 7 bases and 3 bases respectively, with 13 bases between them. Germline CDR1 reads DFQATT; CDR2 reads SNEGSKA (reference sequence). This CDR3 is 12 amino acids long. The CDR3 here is CSGTSGSYEQYF. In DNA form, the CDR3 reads TGCAGTGGAACATCGGGTAGCTACGAGCAGTACTTC.

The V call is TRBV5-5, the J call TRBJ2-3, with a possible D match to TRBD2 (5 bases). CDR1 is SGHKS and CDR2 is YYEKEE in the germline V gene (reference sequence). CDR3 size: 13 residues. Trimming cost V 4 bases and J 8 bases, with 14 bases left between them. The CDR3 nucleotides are TGTGCCAGCAGCCAAGACCTAGGAGGTACGCAGTATTTT. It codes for CASSQDLGGTQYF.

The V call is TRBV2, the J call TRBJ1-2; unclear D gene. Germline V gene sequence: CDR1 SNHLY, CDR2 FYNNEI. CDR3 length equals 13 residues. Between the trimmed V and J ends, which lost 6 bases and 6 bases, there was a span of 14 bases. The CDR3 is CASSQGRSDGYTF. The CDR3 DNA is TGTGCCAGCAGCCAAGGGAGGTCCGATGGCTACACCTTC.

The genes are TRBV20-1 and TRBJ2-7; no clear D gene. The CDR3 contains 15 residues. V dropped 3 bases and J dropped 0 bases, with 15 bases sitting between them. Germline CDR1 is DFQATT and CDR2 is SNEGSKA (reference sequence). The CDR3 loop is CSARFSMGSSYEQYF. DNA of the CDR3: TGCAGTGCTAGGTTTTCGATGGGCAGCTCCTACGAGCAGTACTTC.

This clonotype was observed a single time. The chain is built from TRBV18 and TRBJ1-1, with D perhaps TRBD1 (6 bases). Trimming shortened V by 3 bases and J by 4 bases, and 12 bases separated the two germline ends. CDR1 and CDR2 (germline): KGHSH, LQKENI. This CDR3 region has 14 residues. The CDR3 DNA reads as TGTGCCAGCTCACCGGACAGTTCCCCCACTGAAGCTTTCTTT. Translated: CASSPDSSPTEAFF.

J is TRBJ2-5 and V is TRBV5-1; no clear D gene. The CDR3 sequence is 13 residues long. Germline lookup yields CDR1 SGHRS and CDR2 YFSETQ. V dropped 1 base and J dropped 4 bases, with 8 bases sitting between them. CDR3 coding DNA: TGCGCCAGCAGCTTGAATCTGGGAGAGACCCAGTACTTC. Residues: CASSLNLGETQYF.

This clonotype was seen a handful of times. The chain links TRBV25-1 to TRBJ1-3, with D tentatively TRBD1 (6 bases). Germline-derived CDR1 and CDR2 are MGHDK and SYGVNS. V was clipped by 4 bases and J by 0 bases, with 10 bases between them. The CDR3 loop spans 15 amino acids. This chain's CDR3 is CASSAGDLSGNTIYF. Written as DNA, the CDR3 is TGTGCCAGCAGTGCAGGGGACCTCTCTGGAAACACCATATATTTT.